The 8 T cell receptor beta chains reported below all come from one sample, sequenced in a study of T cells after yellow fever vaccination. From the 5' RACE reads, TCRdb called clonotypes with MiXCR, one entry per CDR3 protein. Here the sample spans fewer than 650,000 distinct CDR3 sequences, 20% to 25% being singletons. Sample: PBMCs, taken roughly 20 days after the first yellow fever vaccination. The source is a man younger than 30 who received the YFV17D yellow fever vaccine.

The rearrangement joins TRBV21-1 to TRBJ2-7; no DNA check was done on the table's D call, TRBD2. TRBV21-1 is a pseudogene. The CDR3 sequence is 14 residues long. CDR3 nucleotide sequence: TGTGCCAGCGCACAGGCGGGGGGAAGATACGAGCAGTACGTC. It encodes CASAQAGGRYEQYV.

The chain joins TRBV11-1 to TRBJ2-7; unclear D gene. The V end lost 1 base, the J end lost 2 bases, and 6 bases lay between the germline ends. The CDR3 contains 13 residues. Germline V gene data show CDR1 as SGHAT and CDR2 as FQDESV (reference sequence). CDR3 residues: CASSLDQPYEQYF. The CDR3 coding sequence is TGTGCCAGCAGCTTAGACCAGCCCTACGAGCAGTACTTC.

J is TRBJ2-3 and V is TRBV12-3 or TRBV12-4, with no clear D. The V and J ends lost 5 bases and 5 bases respectively, with 14 bases between them. The CDR3 runs 14 residues. CDR3 nucleotide sequence: TGTGCCAGCAGTGCGTCACCCTTTGGAGATACGCAGTATTTT. Translating gives CASSASPFGDTQYF.

This clonotype was recorded a few times. The chain employs TRBV5-1 and TRBJ2-3; no definite D call. Looked up from germline, CDR1 is SGHRS and CDR2 is YFSETQ. The length of the CDR3 is 14 residues. The germline V and J ends were trimmed by 2 bases and 6 bases, with 13 bases remaining between them. CDR3 nucleotide sequence: TGCGCCAGCAGCTTCCAGTCGACGAGGGATACGCAGTATTTT. Translated: CASSFQSTRDTQYF.

This clonotype has just a few counts. This rearrangement joins TRBV7-9 to TRBJ2-1; 11 positions agree with TRBD1. J was trimmed by 8 bases and V by 8 bases; bases with no gene match: 11. This CDR3 comprises 15 residues. CDR1 SEHNR and CDR2 FQNEAQ come from the germline V gene (reference sequence). CDR3 DNA sequence: TGTGCCAGCGGATTAAGGGACAGGGGGTATCATGAGCAGTTCTTC. Amino acids: CASGLRDRGYHEQFF.

This rearrangement joins TRBV5-1 to TRBJ2-3; 13 bases are a match to TRBD2. CDR1 is SGHRS, CDR2 YFSETQ, per germline. The CDR3 spans 16 residues. The V segment lost 6 bases and the J segment 4 bases; nucleotides outside the gene matches: 8. The CDR3 protein is CASTQDGLAGADTQYF. Here the CDR3 DNA reads TGCGCCAGCACACAAGACGGACTAGCGGGGGCAGATACGCAGTATTTT.

The rearrangement uses TRBV7-2 and TRBJ1-2; D is possibly TRBD1 (5 bases). Germline-derived CDR1 and CDR2 are SGHTA and FQGNSA. This CDR3 contains 14 residues. The V end was cut by 0 bases, the J end by 8 bases, with 13 bases between. CDR3 sequence: CASSLAEGMRGYTF. The CDR3 bases are TGTGCCAGCAGCTTAGCAGAGGGGATGCGGGGCTACACCTTC.

This clonotype was recorded once. The chain recombines TRBV9 with TRBJ1-1, with TRBD1 identical over 9 bases. Germline V CDR1 and CDR2: SGDLS, YYNGEE. V dropped 3 bases and J dropped 10; count of bases not matched to a gene: 10. The CDR3 has 14 amino acids. CDR3 sequence: CASSAGDRGAIAFF. As DNA, the CDR3 is TGTGCCAGCAGCGCAGGCGACAGGGGGGCAATAGCTTTCTTT.